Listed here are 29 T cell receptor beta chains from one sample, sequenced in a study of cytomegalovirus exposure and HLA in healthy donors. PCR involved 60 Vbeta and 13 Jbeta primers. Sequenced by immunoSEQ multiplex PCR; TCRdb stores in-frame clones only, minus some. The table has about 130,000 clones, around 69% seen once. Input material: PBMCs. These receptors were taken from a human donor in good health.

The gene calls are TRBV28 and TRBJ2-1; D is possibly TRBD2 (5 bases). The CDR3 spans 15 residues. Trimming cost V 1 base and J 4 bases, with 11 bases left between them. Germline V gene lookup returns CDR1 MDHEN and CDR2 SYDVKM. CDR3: CASSLFSRGYNEQFF. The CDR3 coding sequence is TGTGCCAGCAGTTTATTTTCCCGAGGGTACAATGAGCAGTTCTTC. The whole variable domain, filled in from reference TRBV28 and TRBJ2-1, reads DVKVTQSSRYLVKRTGEKVFLECVQDMDHENMFWYRQDPGLGLRLIYFSYDVKMKEKGDIPEGYSVSREKKERFSLILESASTNQTSMYLCASSLFSRGYNEQFFGPGTRLTVL.

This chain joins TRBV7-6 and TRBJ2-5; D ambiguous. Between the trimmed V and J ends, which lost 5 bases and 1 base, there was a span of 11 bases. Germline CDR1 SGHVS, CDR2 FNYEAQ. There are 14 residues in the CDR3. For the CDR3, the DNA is TGTGCCAGCAGCCCGACTTCGTTCCAAGAGACCCAGTACTTC. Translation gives CASSPTSFQETQYF.

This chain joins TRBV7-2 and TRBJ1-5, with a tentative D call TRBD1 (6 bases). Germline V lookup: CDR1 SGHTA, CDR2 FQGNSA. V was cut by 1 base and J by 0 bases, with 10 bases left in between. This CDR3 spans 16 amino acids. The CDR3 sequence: CASSLVPRGSNQPQHF. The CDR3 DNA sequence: TGTGCCAGCAGCTTAGTCCCCAGGGGTAGCAATCAGCCCCAGCATTTT.

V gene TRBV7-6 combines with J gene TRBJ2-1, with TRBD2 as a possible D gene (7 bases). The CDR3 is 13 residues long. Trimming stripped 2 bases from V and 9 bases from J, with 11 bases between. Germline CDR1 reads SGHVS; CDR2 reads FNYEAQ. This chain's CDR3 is CASSLNREGEQFF. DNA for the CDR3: TGTGCCAGCAGCTTAAACAGGGAGGGTGAGCAGTTCTTC. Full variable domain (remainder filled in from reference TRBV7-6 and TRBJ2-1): GAGVSQSPRYKVTKRGQDVALRCDPISGHVSLYWYRQALGQGPEFLTYFNYEAQQDKSGLPNDRFSAERPEGSISTLTIQRTEQRDSAMYRCASSLNREGEQFFGPGTRLTVL.

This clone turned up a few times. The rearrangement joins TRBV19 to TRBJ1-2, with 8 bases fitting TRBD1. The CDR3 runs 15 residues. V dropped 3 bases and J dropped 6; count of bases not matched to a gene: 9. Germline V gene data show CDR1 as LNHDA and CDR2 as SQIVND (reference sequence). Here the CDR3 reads CASSIPGGRSNGYTF. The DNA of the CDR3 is TGTGCCAGTAGTATCCCAGGGGGCAGAAGTAATGGCTACACCTTC.

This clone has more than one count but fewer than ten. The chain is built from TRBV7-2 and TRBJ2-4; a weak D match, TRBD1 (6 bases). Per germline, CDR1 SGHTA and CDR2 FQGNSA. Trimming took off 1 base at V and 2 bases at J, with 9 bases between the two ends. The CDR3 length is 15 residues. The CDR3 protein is CASSLVTGPKNIQYF. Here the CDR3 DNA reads TGTGCCAGCAGCTTAGTGACAGGTCCCAAAAACATTCAGTACTTC.

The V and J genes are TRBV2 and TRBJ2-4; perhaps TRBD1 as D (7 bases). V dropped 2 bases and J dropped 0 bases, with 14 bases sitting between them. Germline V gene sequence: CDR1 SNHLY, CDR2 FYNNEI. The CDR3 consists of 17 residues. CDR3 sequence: CASSEMAGGLAKNIQYF. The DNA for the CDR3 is TGTGCCAGCAGTGAAATGGCAGGGGGACTAGCCAAAAACATTCAGTACTTC.

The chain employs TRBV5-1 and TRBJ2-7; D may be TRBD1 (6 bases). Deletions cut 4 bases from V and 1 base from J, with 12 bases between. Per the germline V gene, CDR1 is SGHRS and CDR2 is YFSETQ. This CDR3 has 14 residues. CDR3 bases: TGCGCCAGCAGCATACGGACAGAATCCTACGAGCAGTACTTC. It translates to CASSIRTESYEQYF.

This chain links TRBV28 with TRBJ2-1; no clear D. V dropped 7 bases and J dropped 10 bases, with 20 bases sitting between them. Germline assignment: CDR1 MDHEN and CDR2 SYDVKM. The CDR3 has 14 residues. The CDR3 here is CASNPLRSDREQFF. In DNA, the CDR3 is TGTGCCAGCAACCCTCTTCGGTCTGATAGAGAGCAGTTCTTC.

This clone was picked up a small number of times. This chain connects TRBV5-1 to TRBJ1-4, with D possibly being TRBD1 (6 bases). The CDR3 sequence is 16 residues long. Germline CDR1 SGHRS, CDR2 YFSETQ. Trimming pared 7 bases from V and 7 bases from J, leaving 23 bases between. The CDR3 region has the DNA TGCGCCAGCGGAATAGACAGGCTGGACGCGGGTGAAAAACTGTTTTTT. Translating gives CASGIDRLDAGEKLFF.

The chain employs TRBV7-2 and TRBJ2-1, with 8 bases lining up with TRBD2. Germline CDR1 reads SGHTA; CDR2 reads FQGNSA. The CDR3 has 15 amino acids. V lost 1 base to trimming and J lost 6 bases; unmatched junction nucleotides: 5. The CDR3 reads CASSLVFGGGNEQFF. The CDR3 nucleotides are TGTGCCAGCAGCTTAGTCTTCGGGGGGGGCAATGAGCAGTTCTTC. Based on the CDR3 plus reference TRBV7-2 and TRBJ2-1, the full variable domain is GAGVSQSPSNKVTEKGKDVELRCDPISGHTALYWYRQSLGQGLEFLIYFQGNSAPDKSGLPSDRFSAERTGGSVSTLTIQRTQQEDSAVYLCASSLVFGGGNEQFFGPGTRLTVL.

DNA for the CDR3: TGTGCCAGCCGCTATCAACCAGGGATACAAGAGACCCAGTACTTC. It yields the protein CASRYQPGIQETQYF. The V and J genes are TRBV6-5 and TRBJ2-5; the D gene is possibly TRBD1 (5 bases). V shed 8 bases and J shed 2 bases, with 18 bases lying between them. The CDR3 sequence is 15 residues long. CDR1 MNHEY and CDR2 SVGAGI come from the germline V gene.

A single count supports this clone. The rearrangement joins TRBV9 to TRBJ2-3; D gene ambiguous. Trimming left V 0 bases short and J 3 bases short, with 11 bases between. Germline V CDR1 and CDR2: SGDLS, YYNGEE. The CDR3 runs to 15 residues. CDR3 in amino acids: CASSVVASPTDTQYF. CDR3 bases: TGTGCCAGCAGCGTAGTAGCCAGTCCGACAGATACGCAGTATTTT.

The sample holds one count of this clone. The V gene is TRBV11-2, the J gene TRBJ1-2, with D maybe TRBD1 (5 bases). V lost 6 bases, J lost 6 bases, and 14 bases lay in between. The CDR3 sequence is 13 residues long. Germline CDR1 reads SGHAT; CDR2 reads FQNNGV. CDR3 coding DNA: TGTGCCAGCAGTCGGGGGTTGCGAGATGGCTACACCTTC. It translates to CASSRGLRDGYTF.

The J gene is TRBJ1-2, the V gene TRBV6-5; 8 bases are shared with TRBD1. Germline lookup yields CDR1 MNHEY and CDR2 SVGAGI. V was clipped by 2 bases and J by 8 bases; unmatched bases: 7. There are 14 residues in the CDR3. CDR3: CASSYRQGIGGYTF. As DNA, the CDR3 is TGTGCCAGCAGTTACCGACAGGGGATAGGCGGCTACACCTTC.

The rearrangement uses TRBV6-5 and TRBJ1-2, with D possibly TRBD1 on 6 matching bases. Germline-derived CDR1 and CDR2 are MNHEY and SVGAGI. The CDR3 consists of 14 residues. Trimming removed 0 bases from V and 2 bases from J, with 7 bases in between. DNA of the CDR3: TGTGCCAGCAGTTACTCACAGGGAAACTATGGCTACACCTTC. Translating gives CASSYSQGNYGYTF.

CDR3: CASSVGEAGIDNEQFF. In DNA form, the CDR3 reads TGTGCCAGCAGCGTAGGAGAGGCAGGGATTGACAATGAGCAGTTCTTC. The chain employs TRBV9 and TRBJ2-1; weak D call: TRBD1 (5 bases). The CDR3 spans 16 residues. V was shortened by 0 bases and J by 5 bases, with 15 bases between the two germline ends. The germline V gene has CDR1 SGDLS and CDR2 YYNGEE.

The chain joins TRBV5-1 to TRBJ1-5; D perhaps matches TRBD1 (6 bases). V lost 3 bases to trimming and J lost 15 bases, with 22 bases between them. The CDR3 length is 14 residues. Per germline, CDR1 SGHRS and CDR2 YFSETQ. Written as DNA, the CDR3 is TGCGCCAGCAGCTCGGGGGGGGGCCATCAGGAGCTGCATTTT. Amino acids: CASSSGGGHQELHF.

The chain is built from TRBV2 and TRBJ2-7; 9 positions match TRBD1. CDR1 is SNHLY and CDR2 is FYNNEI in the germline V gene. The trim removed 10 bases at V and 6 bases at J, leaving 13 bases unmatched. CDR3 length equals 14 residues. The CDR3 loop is CANEHPGQGAEQYF. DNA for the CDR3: TGTGCCAACGAACATCCGGGACAGGGAGCCGAGCAGTACTTC.

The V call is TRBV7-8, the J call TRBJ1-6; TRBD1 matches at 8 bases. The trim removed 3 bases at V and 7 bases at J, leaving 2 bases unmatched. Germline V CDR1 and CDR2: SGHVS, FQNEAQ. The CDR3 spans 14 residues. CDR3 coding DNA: TGTGCCAGCAGCTTCGGACAGGGAAATTCACCCCTCCACTTT. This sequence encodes CASSFGQGNSPLHF.

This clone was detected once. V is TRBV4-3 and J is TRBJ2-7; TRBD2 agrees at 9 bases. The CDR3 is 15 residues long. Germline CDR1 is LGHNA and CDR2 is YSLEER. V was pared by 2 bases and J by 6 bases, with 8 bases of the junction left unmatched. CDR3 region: CASSQTGTSSAEQYF. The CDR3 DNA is TGCGCCAGCAGCCAAACCGGGACTAGCAGCGCCGAGCAGTACTTC.

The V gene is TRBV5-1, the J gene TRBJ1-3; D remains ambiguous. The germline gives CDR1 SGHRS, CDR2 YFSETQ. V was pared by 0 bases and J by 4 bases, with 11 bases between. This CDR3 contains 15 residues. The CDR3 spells CASSLDVASGNTIYF. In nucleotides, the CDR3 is TGCGCCAGCAGCTTGGATGTGGCCTCCGGAAACACCATATATTTT.

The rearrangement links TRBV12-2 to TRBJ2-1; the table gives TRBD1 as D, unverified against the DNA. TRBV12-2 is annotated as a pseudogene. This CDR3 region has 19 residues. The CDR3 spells CASRLATGQALANCNEQFF. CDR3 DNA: TGTGCAAGTCGCTTAGCGACCGGACAGGCACTTGCCAATTGCAATGAGCAGTTCTTC.

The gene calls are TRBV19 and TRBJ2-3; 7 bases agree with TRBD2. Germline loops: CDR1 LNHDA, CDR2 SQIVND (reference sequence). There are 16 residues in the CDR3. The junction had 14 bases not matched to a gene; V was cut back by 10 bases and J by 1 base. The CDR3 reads CATNKASGLGTDTQYF. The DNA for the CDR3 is TGTGCCACGAATAAAGCTAGCGGACTGGGCACAGATACGCAGTATTTT.

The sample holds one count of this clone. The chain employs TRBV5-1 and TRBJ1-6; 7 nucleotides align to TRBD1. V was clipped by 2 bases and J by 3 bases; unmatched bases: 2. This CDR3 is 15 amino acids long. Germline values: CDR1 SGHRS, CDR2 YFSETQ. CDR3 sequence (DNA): TGCGCCAGCAGCTTACGACAGGGCTATAATTCACCCCTCCACTTT. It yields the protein CASSLRQGYNSPLHF.

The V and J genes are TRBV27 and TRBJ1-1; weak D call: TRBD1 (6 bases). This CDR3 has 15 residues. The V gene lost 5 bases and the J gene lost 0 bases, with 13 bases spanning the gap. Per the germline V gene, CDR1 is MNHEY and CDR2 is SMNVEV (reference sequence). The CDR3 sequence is CASSIGQRMNTEAFF. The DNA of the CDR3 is TGTGCCAGCAGTATTGGACAGAGGATGAACACTGAAGCTTTCTTT.

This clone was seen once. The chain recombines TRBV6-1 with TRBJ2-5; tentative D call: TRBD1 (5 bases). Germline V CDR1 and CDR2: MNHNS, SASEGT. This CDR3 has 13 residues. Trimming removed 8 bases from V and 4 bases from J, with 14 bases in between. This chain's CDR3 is CASWTLIGETQYF. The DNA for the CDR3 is TGTGCCAGCTGGACACTAATCGGAGAGACCCAGTACTTC.

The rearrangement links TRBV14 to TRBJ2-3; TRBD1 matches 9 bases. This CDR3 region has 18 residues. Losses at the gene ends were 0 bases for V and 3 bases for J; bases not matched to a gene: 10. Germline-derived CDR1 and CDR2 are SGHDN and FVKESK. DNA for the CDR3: TGTGCCAGCAGCCAAGACCTAACAGGGGGCAGGAGGACAGATACGCAGTATTTT. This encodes CASSQDLTGGRRTDTQYF.

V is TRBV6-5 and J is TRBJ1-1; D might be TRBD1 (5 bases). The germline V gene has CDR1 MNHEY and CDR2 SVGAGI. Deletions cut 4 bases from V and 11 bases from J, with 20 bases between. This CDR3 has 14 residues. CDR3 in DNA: TGTGCCAGCAGTTCGGGTCCCGGTCGGGGGATGGCTTTCTTT. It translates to CASSSGPGRGMAFF.